This T cell receptor beta chain was documented in a study of blood T cells in healthy people across ages. Study information: Template switching recovered approximately one barcoded beta molecule for every two T cells.

The second PCR ran about 6 to 12 cycles with a sample-barcoded 5' primer and J-beta primers. Sequencing of every sample gave 3 million or more CDR3-containing paired-end reads. TCRdb called the 5' RACE reads again in MiXCR, with one record for every CDR3 protein. Of fewer than 1.5 million distinct CDR3 sequences in the sample, about 43% were seen once. The V and J ends lost 2 bases and 6 bases respectively, with 14 bases between them. The V gene's germline CDR1 is SGHRS and CDR2 YFSETQ. This CDR3 contains 14 residues. The J gene is TRBJ1-1, the V gene TRBV5-1; D is unclear. The TCR was taken from a woman between 18 and 29 years old in good health. The material sequenced was blood. The chain's CDR3 is CASSFGQPIAEAFF. The CDR3 nucleotides are TGCGCCAGCAGCTTTGGCCAGCCCATTGCTGAAGCTTTCTTT.